This T cell receptor (beta chain) was documented in a study of blood T cells in healthy people across ages. Trimming left V 6 bases short and J 5 bases short, with 15 bases between. Germline V gives CDR1 SQVTM, CDR2 ANQGSEA. The CDR3 spans 13 residues. Next came a second PCR, run for about 7 to 12 cycles, which used a sample-barcoded 5' primer along with a J-beta primer mix. MiXCR was run by TCRdb on the 5' RACE reads, yielding one entry per CDR3 protein. In the table there are approximately 360,000 distinct CDR3 sequences, approximately 47% of which are singletons. Input material: blood. This clonotype was sampled from a man in his 60s in good health. V gene TRBV29-1 combines with J gene TRBJ2-3; perhaps TRBD2 as D (5 bases). The CDR3 protein is CSVQAVSIDTQYF. CDR3 in DNA: TGCAGCGTGCAAGCGGTCTCTATAGATACGCAGTATTTT.